The next 4 T cell receptor beta chains were all read from a single sample in a study of blood T cell repertoires in COVID-19. Sequenced by immunoSEQ multiplex PCR; TCRdb stores in-frame clones only, minus some. The table shows 150,000 to 180,000 clones, with about 80% occurring only once. Sequenced sample: peripheral blood. Receptors originate from a man aged 55 to 70 with acute or convalescent COVID-19.

The chain carries TRBV6-6 and TRBJ1-4, with a weak D call TRBD1 (5 bases). V was cut by 6 bases and J by 8 bases, with 19 bases left in between. Germline V CDR1 and CDR2: MNHNY, SVGAGI (reference sequence). The CDR3 extends over 15 amino acids. CDR3 loop: CASRDPPGGEEKLFF. CDR3 nucleotide sequence: TGTGCCAGCAGAGATCCTCCTGGGGGGGAAGAAAAACTGTTTTTT.

The chain combines TRBV27 with TRBJ1-3; 9 bases align to TRBD1. Germline trimming cut 2 bases from V and 4 bases from J; bases unmatched to any gene: 6. Germline CDR1 MNHEY, CDR2 SMNVEV (reference sequence). This CDR3 is 16 amino acids long. CDR3 coding DNA: TGTGCCAGCAGTTTAGGGGGGACAGGGACAGGAAACACCATATATTTT. Translated, it gives CASSLGGTGTGNTIYF.

This clone was detected only a few times. The rearrangement uses TRBV27 and TRBJ2-3; TRBD1 aligns across 8 bases. Germline CDR1 and CDR2: MNHEY and SMNVEV (reference sequence). The CDR3 consists of 16 residues. V lost 6 bases to trimming and J lost 1 base; unmatched junction nucleotides: 9. The CDR3 here is CASRPAGGMGTDTQYF. DNA of the CDR3: TGTGCCAGCAGGCCTGCAGGGGGCATGGGCACAGATACGCAGTATTTT.

This clone appeared once. The CDR3 DNA is TGTGCCAGCAGCAACGCGCCCTTCAGCACAGATACGCAGTATTTT. It encodes CASSNAPFSTDTQYF. The chain links TRBV21-1 to TRBJ2-3; TRBD2, the D gene given by the table, was not confirmed from the DNA. TRBV21-1 is reported as a pseudogene. The CDR3 extends over 15 amino acids.